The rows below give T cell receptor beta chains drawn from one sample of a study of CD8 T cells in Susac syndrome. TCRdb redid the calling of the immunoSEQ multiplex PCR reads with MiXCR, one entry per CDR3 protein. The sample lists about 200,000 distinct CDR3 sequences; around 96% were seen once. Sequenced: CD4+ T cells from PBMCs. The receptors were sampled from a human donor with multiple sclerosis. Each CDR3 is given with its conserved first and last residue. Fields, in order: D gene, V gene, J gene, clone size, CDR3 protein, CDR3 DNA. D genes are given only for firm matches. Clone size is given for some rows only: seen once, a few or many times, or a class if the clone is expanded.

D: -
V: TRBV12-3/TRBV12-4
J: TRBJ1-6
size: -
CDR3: CASSPQGPLPLHF
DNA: TGTGCCAGCAGTCCCCAGGGGCCCCTACCCCTCCACTTT

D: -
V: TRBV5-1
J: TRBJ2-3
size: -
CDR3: CASRSGTYTDTQYF
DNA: TGCGCCAGCAGATCCGGGACTTACACAGATACGCAGTATTTT

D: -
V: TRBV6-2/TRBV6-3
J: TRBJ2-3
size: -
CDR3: CASRPPDRWITDTQYF
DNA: TGTGCCAGCAGACCCCCTGACAGGTGGATCACAGATACGCAGTATTTT

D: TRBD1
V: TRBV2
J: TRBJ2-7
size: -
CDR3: CASGQGLYEQYF
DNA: TGTGCCAGCGGACAGGGGCTTTACGAGCAGTACTTC

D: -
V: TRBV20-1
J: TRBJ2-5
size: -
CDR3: CSARGDSKETQYF
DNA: TGCAGTGCTAGAGGAGACAGCAAAGAGACCCAGTACTTC

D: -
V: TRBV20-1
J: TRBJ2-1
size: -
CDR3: CSATSRSEANEQFF
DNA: TGCAGTGCAACCTCGCGGTCGGAGGCCAATGAGCAGTTCTTC

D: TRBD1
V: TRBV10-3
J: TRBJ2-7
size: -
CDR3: CAITGTGFYEQYF
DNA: TGTGCCATCACTGGGACAGGGTTCTACGAGCAGTACTTC

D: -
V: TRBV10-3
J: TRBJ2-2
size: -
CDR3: CAIRSGYGELFF
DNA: TGTGCCATCAGGTCGGGATACGGGGAGCTGTTTTTT

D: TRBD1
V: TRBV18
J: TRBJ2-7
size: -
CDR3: CASSRPGQGYYEQYF
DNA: TGTGCCAGCTCACGTCCGGGACAGGGCTACTACGAGCAGTACTTC

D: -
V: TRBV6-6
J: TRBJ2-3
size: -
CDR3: CATAPGGGLDTQYF
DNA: TGTGCCACCGCTCCGGGAGGGGGCCTAGATACGCAGTATTTT

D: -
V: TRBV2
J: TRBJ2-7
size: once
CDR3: CASTLGGEQYF
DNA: TGTGCCAGCACCCTGGGGGGCGAGCAGTACTTC

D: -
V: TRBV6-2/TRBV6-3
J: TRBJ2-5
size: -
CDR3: CASSTHETQYF
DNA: TGTGCCAGCAGCACACATGAGACCCAGTACTTC

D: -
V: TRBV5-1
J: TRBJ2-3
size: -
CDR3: CASGKRTDTQYF
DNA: TGCGCCAGCGGGAAACGCACAGATACGCAGTATTTT

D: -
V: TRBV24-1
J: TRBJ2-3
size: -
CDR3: CATSDAGGTDTQYF
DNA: TGTGCCACCAGTGACGCAGGGGGCACAGATACGCAGTATTTT

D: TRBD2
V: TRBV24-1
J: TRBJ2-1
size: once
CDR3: CATSDPGHPGGPGNEQFF
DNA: TGTGCCACCAGTGACCCTGGCCACCCGGGAGGGCCAGGGAATGAGCAGTTCTTC

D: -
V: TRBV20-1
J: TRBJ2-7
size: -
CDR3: CSARTGGARVSYEQYF
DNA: TGCAGTGCTAGAACTGGGGGGGCTAGGGTTTCCTACGAGCAGTACTTC

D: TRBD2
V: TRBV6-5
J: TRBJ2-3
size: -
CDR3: CASSAYWRGTDTQYF
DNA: TGTGCCAGCAGTGCTTATTGGCGGGGGACAGATACGCAGTATTTT

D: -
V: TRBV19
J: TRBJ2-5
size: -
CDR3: CASSRLLQETQYF
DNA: TGTGCCAGTTCCCGACTACTCCAAGAGACCCAGTACTTC

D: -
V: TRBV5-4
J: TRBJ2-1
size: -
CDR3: CASSFSGTGRGSEQFF
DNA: TGTGCCAGCAGCTTTAGCGGGACAGGGAGGGGCAGTGAGCAGTTCTTC

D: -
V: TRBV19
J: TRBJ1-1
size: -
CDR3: CASSMRWGVNTEAFF
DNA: TGTGCCAGTAGTATGCGTTGGGGCGTGAACACTGAAGCTTTCTTT

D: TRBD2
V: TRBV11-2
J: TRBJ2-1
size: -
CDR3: CASSLGTSGRAAYNEQFF
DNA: TGTGCCAGCAGCCTCGGGACTAGCGGGAGGGCCGCCTACAATGAGCAGTTCTTC

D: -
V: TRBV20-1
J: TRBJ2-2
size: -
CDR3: CSARDMASYTGELFF
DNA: TGCAGTGCTAGAGATATGGCTTCCTACACCGGGGAGCTGTTTTTT

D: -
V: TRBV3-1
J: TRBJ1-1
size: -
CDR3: CASTRRAGGTEAFF
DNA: TGTGCCAGCACCCGCAGGGCCGGTGGCACTGAAGCTTTCTTT

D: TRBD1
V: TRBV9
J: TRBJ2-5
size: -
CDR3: CASSPTQGDQETQYF
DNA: TGTGCCAGCAGCCCCACCCAGGGGGACCAAGAGACCCAGTACTTC

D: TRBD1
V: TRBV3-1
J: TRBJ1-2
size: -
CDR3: CASSQDYTGGNYGYTF
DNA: TGTGCCAGCAGCCAAGATTATACAGGGGGCAACTATGGCTACACCTTC

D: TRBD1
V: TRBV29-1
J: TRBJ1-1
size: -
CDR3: CSVLTGTYTEAFF
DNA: TGCAGCGTCCTGACAGGGACTTACACTGAAGCTTTCTTT

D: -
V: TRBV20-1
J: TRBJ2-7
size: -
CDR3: CSAKRPGPAYEQYF
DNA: TGCAGTGCTAAGAGGCCAGGACCTGCCTACGAGCAGTACTTC

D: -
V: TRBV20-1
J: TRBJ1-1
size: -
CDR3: CSGTRANTEAFF
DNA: TGCAGCGGCACAAGAGCTAACACTGAAGCTTTCTTT

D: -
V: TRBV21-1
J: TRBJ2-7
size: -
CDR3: CASSKGVYEQYF
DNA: TGTGCCAGCAGCAAAGGGGTGTACGAGCAGTACTTC

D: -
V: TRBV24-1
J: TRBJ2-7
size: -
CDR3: CATSAAGPAQQYF
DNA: TGTGCCACCTCCGCCGCGGGCCCCGCGCAGCAGTACTTC

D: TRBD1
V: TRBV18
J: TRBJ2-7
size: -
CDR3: CASSPYLPGQKDYEQYF
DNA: TGTGCCAGCTCACCTTATCTGCCGGGACAGAAAGACTACGAGCAGTACTTC

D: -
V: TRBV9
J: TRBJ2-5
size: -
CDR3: CASSVDESETQYF
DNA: TGTGCCAGCAGCGTAGATGAATCGGAGACCCAGTACTTC